These T cell receptor beta chains were read from a single sample in a study of early T cells in non-severe SARS-CoV-2 infection. TCRdb ran MiXCR on the 5' RACE reads and lists one entry per CDR3 protein. The data hold roughly 90,000 distinct CDR3 sequences, with around 15% observed a single time. The sample consisted of whole blood. Receptors originate from an adult who was a healthcare worker with PCR-confirmed SARS-CoV-2 infection or an uninfected control (not recorded which). Both conserved end residues are part of each CDR3. Fields, in order: clone size, V gene, D gene, J gene, CDR3 protein, CDR3 DNA. A D gene is named only where the DNA matches it firmly. Clone size is given for some rows only: seen once, a few or many times, or a class if the clone is expanded.

>few|TRBV14|.|TRBJ2-1
CASSPPRGAPQVANEQFF
TGTGCCAGCAGCCCGCCTCGGGGCGCGCCCCAGGTGGCAAATGAGCAGTTCTTC
>.|TRBV6-2/TRBV6-3|TRBD2|TRBJ2-2
CASSLRMASGGASGELFF
TGTGCCAGCAGTTTACGGATGGCTAGCGGGGGGGCCTCAGGGGAGCTGTTTTTT
>.|TRBV19|TRBD1|TRBJ2-7
CASSTGQGLSYEQYF
TGTGCCAGTAGTACCGGACAGGGGCTGTCCTACGAGCAGTACTTC
>once|TRBV7-9|.|TRBJ2-4
CASSSLQGAKNIQYF
TGTGCCAGCAGCTCCCTACAGGGAGCCAAAAACATTCAGTACTTC
>many|TRBV7-2|TRBD2|TRBJ2-7
CASSLTSGGYEQYF
TGTGCCAGCAGTTTAACCTCGGGAGGGTACGAGCAGTACTTC
>.|TRBV5-1|.|TRBJ2-6
CASSLKVTGANVLTF
TGCGCCAGCAGCTTGAAGGTCACTGGGGCCAACGTCCTGACTTTC
>many|TRBV5-1|.|TRBJ2-5
CASSLGLVQETQYF
TGCGCCAGCAGCCTAGGACTCGTCCAAGAGACCCAGTACTTC
>many|TRBV20-1|.|TRBJ2-5
CSAGPGDPYQETQYF
TGCAGTGCTGGTCCCGGGGATCCGTACCAAGAGACCCAGTACTTC
>.|TRBV29-1|.|TRBJ2-1
CSVSSDEQFF
TGCAGCGTTTCTAGCGATGAGCAGTTCTTC
>few|TRBV5-1|TRBD1|TRBJ1-2
CASTKVGDSLLYGYTF
TGCGCCAGCACCAAGGTTGGGGACAGCCTACTCTATGGCTACACCTTC
>.|TRBV29-1|TRBD1|TRBJ2-7
CSVAWTGGYEQYF
TGCAGCGTCGCTTGGACAGGGGGCTACGAGCAGTACTTC
>many|TRBV4-1|.|TRBJ1-1
CASSQSNMGFLGTEAFF
TGCGCCAGCAGCCAGTCGAACATGGGTTTTCTCGGGACGGAAGCTTTCTTT
>few|TRBV4-1|.|TRBJ2-1
CASSRPGGADEQFF
TGCGCCAGTAGCCGGCCCGGGGGCGCCGATGAGCAGTTCTTC
>few|TRBV10-2|TRBD2|TRBJ2-5
CASSRTSAGETQYF
TGCGCCAGCAGCCGAACTAGCGCAGGAGAGACCCAGTACTTC
>many|TRBV27|.|TRBJ2-3
CASSFWSTDTQYF
TGTGCCAGCAGTTTTTGGAGCACAGATACGCAGTATTTT
>many|TRBV2|.|TRBJ1-6
CASNQKSNSPLHF
TGTGCCAGCAATCAAAAGTCTAATTCACCCCTCCACTTT
>many|TRBV7-9|.|TRBJ2-7
CASSPRQSSYEQYF
TGTGCCAGCAGCCCCCGGCAGAGCTCCTACGAGCAGTACTTC
>.|TRBV18|.|TRBJ1-3
CASSPPGLRSGNTIYF
TGTGCCAGCTCACCACCGGGACTCCGCTCTGGAAACACCATATATTTT
>.|TRBV7-9|.|TRBJ2-1
CASSLAYGLYNEQFF
TGTGCCAGCAGCTTAGCCTATGGGCTGTACAATGAGCAGTTCTTC
>many|TRBV20-1|.|TRBJ2-7
CSASSWLNEQYF
TGCAGTGCTAGTAGTTGGTTGAACGAGCAGTACTTC
>.|TRBV12-3/TRBV12-4|.|TRBJ1-1
CASSLMGSTEAFF
TGTGCCAGCAGTTTGATGGGATCGACTGAAGCTTTCTTT
>few|TRBV5-1|TRBD1|TRBJ2-6
CASSLETGIPSGANVLTF
TGCGCCAGCAGCTTGGAGACAGGGATTCCCTCTGGGGCCAACGTCCTGACTTTC
>few|TRBV29-1|.|TRBJ2-2
CSAYSSTGELFF
TGCAGCGCATATAGCAGCACCGGGGAGCTGTTTTTT
>.|TRBV5-1|.|TRBJ2-1
CASSLGGTVTYNEQFF
TGCGCCAGCAGCTTGGGGGGAACAGTCACCTACAATGAGCAGTTCTTC
>.|TRBV12-3/TRBV12-4|TRBD2|TRBJ2-3
CASSSGLAGTDTQYF
TGTGCCAGCAGTTCCGGACTAGCGGGAACAGATACGCAGTATTTT
>many|TRBV12-5|.|TRBJ2-1
CASEVNYNEQFF
TGTGCTAGTGAAGTAAACTACAATGAGCAGTTCTTC
>few|TRBV12-3/TRBV12-4|.|TRBJ2-1
CASSLRQGTFNEQFF
TGTGCCAGCAGTTTAAGGCAGGGAACCTTTAATGAGCAGTTCTTC
>many|TRBV2|.|TRBJ2-2
CASAPGQLIPTGELFF
TGTGCCAGCGCACCCGGGCAGCTTATTCCGACCGGGGAGCTGTTTTTT
>.|TRBV3-1|.|TRBJ2-7
CASSPDFSYEQYF
TGTGCCAGCAGCCCGGACTTCTCCTACGAGCAGTACTTC
>.|TRBV27|.|TRBJ2-4
CASSLSSKNIQYF
TGTGCCAGCAGTTTATCGAGTAAAAACATTCAGTACTTC